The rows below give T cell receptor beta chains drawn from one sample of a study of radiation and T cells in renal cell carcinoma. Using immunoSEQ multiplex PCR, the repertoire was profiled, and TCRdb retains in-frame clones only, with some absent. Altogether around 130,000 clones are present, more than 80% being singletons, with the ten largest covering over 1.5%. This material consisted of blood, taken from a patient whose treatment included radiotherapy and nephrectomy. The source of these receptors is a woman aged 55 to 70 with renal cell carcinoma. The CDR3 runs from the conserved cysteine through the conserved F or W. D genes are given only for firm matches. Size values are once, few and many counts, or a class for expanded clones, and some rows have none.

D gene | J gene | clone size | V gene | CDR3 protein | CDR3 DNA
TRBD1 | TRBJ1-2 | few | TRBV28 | CASSSQGASYGYTF | TGTGCCAGCAGTTCACAGGGGGCCTCCTATGGCTACACCTTC
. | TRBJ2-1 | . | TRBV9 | CASSPWLRGDEQFF | TGTGCCAGCAGCCCGTGGCTCCGAGGGGATGAGCAGTTCTTC
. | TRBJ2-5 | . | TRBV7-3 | CASSLTVFETQYF | TGTGCCAGCAGCTTAACGGTGTTCGAGACCCAGTACTTC
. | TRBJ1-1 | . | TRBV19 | CASSSSGGSTEAFF | TGTGCCAGTAGCTCATCAGGCGGGAGCACTGAAGCTTTCTTT
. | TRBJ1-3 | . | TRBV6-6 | CASNLDDGLGNTIYF | TGTGCCAGCAATCTCGACGATGGCCTGGGAAACACCATATATTTT
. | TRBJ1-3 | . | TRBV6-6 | CASRTDGNTIYF | TGTGCCAGCAGAACGGATGGAAACACCATATATTTT
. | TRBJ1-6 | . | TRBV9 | CASSLGSYNSPLHF | TGTGCCAGCAGCTTGGGGTCCTATAATTCACCCCTCCACTTT
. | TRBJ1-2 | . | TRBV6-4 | CASSDPPGDPSGYPRSNYGYTF | TGTGCCAGCAGTGACCCCCCCGGGGACCCTTCTGGGTACCCAAGATCTAACTATGGCTACACCTTC
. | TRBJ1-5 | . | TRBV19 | CASSIENQPQHF | TGTGCCAGTAGTATTGAGAATCAGCCCCAGCATTTT
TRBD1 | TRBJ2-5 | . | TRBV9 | CASSVESGGETQYF | TGTGCCAGCAGCGTAGAGTCAGGGGGAGAGACCCAGTACTTC
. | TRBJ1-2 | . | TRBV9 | CASSVGNRDHGYTF | TGTGCCAGCAGCGTAGGGAACAGGGACCATGGCTACACCTTC
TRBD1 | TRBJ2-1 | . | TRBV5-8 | CASSRTGNHGLSYNEQFF | TGTGCCAGCAGCCGGACAGGGAATCATGGACTATCCTACAATGAGCAGTTCTTC
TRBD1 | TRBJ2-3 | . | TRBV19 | CASRLGTGYTDTQYF | TGTGCCAGTAGGCTCGGGACAGGGTACACAGATACGCAGTATTTT
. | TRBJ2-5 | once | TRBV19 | CASSRNRKETQYF | TGTGCCAGTAGTAGAAACAGGAAAGAGACCCAGTACTTC
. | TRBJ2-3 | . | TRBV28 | CASVRQVFITFPTDTQYF | TGTGCCAGCGTCCGACAGGTCTTTATTACGTTTCCCACAGATACGCAGTATTTT
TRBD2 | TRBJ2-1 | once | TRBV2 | CASSLAGPSSYNEQFF | TGTGCCAGCAGTCTAGCGGGGCCTAGCTCCTACAATGAGCAGTTCTTC
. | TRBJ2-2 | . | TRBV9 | CASSVGHRTGELFF | TGTGCCAGCAGCGTAGGACACCGGACCGGGGAGCTGTTTTTT
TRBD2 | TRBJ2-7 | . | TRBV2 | CASSMRGGDNHEQYF | TGTGCCAGCAGTATGCGGGGGGGCGATAATCACGAGCAGTACTTC
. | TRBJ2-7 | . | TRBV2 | CASSWDINEQYF | TGTGCCAGCAGTTGGGACATTAACGAGCAGTACTTC
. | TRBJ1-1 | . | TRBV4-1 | CASSQVIRAEAFF | TGCGCCAGCAGCCAAGTAATTAGGGCTGAAGCTTTCTTT